This T cell receptor (beta chain) was sequenced for a study of CD8+ T cells in alopecia areata. Study results and caveats: Patients shared TCRs less clearly than mice did, possibly owing to HLA. Lesional tissue from the scalp (especially in alopecia totalis/universalis) showed higher clonality than normal scalp. Expanded CD8+ clones among the top 100, as well as scalp clonality, were significantly decreased by tofacitinib.

Germline-derived CDR1 and CDR2 are SEHNR and FQNEAQ (reference sequence). With 5 bases removed from V and 5 bases from J, the gap between germline ends came to 6 bases. The CDR3 has 11 residues. To note about this clone: The antigen remains unidentified.

Investigators isolated RNA and reverse transcribed it into cDNA to act as the sequencing template. Profiled with immunoSEQ multiplex PCR; TCRdb holds only in-frame clones, not every one. The sample lists 10,000 to 15,000 clones, approximately 67% seen once, with 6% to 7.5% in the top ten. Treatment of the sample: oral pan-JAK inhibitor, 5-10 mg twice daily. Specimens obtained from alopecia areata patients comprised lesional scalp punch biopsies and peripheral blood. This TCR came from a human donor with alopecia areata. The genes are TRBV7-9 and TRBJ2-5, with no clear D. The sample in question was skin, obtained at week 4, from a patient treated with tofacitinib. DNA for the CDR3: TGTGCCAGCAGCCAGGAGGAGACCCAGTACTTC. The encoded protein is CASSQEETQYF.